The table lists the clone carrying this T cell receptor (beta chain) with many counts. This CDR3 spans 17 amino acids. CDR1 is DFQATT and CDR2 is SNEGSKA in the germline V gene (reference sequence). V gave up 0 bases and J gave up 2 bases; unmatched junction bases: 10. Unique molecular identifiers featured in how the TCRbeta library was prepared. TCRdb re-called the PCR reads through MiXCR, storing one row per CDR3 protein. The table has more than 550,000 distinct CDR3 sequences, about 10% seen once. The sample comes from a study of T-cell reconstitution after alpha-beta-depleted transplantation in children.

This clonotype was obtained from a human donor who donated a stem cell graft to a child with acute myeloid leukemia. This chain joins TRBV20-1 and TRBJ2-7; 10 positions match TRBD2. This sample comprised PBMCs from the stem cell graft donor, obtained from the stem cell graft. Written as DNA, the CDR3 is TGCAGTGCTAGAGATCACAGGGCTAGCGGGGGACCCTACGAGCAGTACTTC. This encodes CSARDHRASGGPYEQYF.